Listed below are T cell receptor beta chains from one sample, sequenced in a study of long-term antiretroviral therapy in people with HIV. Sequenced by immunoSEQ multiplex PCR; TCRdb stores in-frame clones only, minus some. Of 20,000 or so clones listed, around nine tenths were seen once; the top ten hold around 8%. The starting material was unsorted PBMCs, obtained 0.2 years before starting antiretroviral therapy. Receptors originate from a man aged 18 to 29 with HIV. CDR3s include the opening cysteine and the closing phenylalanine or tryptophan. The order of the fields is CDR3 DNA, CDR3 protein, J gene, clone size, D gene, V gene. A D gene is named only where the DNA matches it firmly. The listing skips clone size in some rows; elsewhere it reads once, few, many or a size class.

TGTGCCAGCAGTTCGCCGACAGTCCTGGGCACAGATACGCAGTATTTT,CASSSPTVLGTDTQYF,TRBJ2-3,.,.,TRBV27
TGTGCCAGCAGCTTAGCTGGGCCGGGAAACACAGATACGCAGTATTTT,CASSLAGPGNTDTQYF,TRBJ2-3,.,.,TRBV11-1
TGCGCCAGCAGCGCCGTGGGGACAGATTATGGCTACACCTTC,CASSAVGTDYGYTF,TRBJ1-2,.,TRBD1,TRBV5-1
TGTGCCAGCAGTTACAGGGGGACAGGCGAAGCTTTCTTT,CASSYRGTGEAFF,TRBJ1-1,few,TRBD1,TRBV6-5
TGTGCCAGCAGCTTAGAGTTTTCAGAACGACCCTACGAGCAGTACTTC,CASSLEFSERPYEQYF,TRBJ2-7,medium-sized,.,TRBV7-9
TGTGCCAGCAGCCTAGACGGGACCTACAATGAGCAGTTCTTC,CASSLDGTYNEQFF,TRBJ2-1,.,.,TRBV6-6
TGTGCCAGCAGCCGGGGTGCCTCCTACGAGCAGTACTTC,CASSRGASYEQYF,TRBJ2-7,.,.,TRBV7-2
TGTGCCAGCAGCTTACTGGGTCAGGGTGGAGCGACCCAGTACTTC,CASSLLGQGGATQYF,TRBJ2-5,.,.,TRBV7-2
TGTGCCAGCACACGGGACCTGCCTAATGAGCAGTTCTTC,CASTRDLPNEQFF,TRBJ2-1,.,.,TRBV5-5
TGTGCCAGCAGCTACGGGACTAGCGGAACCGGGGAGCTGTTTTTT,CASSYGTSGTGELFF,TRBJ2-2,.,TRBD2,TRBV27
TGTGCCAGCAGTTACGGGACTAGCGACTACGAGCAGTACTTC,CASSYGTSDYEQYF,TRBJ2-7,.,TRBD2,TRBV6-5
TGTGCCACTCGGGACAAACTCGAGCAGTACTTC,CATRDKLEQYF,TRBJ2-7,once,.,TRBV28
TGTGCCAGCTCCCCCCGGATGCTAGCGGGAGTACCCGAGCAGTACTTC,CASSPRMLAGVPEQYF,TRBJ2-7,.,TRBD2,TRBV18
TGTGCCAGCAGGGCATTCGTAAACACTGAAGCTTTCTTT,CASRAFVNTEAFF,TRBJ1-1,.,.,TRBV6-5
TGCGCCAGCAGTCCATCTTCGGCGACCTACAATGAGCAGTTCTTC,CASSPSSATYNEQFF,TRBJ2-1,.,.,TRBV4-3
TGTGCCAGCAGTGGGGGCCCCTACCCAAATGAGCAGTTCTTC,CASSGGPYPNEQFF,TRBJ2-1,.,.,TRBV27
TGTGCCAGCGTAGACGGGGACAAGGCTGCGATGAACACTGAAGCTTTCTTT,CASVDGDKAAMNTEAFF,TRBJ1-1,.,.,TRBV7-9
TGTGCCAGCACCCAGTCGGCGCTAAGAGGCCGGGATACGCAGTATTTT,CASTQSALRGRDTQYF,TRBJ2-3,.,.,TRBV2
TGTGCCAGCAGCTTGCAGGGAATTCGCTCTGGAAACACCATATATTTT,CASSLQGIRSGNTIYF,TRBJ1-3,.,.,TRBV5-4
TGTGCCAGCACCCTCGGCGGGATGAACACTGAAGCTTTCTTT,CASTLGGMNTEAFF,TRBJ1-1,.,.,TRBV6-5
TGTGCCTCCAGCAAGGGCACCTATGGCTACACCTTC,CASSKGTYGYTF,TRBJ1-2,few,.,TRBV27
TGTGCCAGCAGCTTGGAGAGCTACGAGCAGTACTTC,CASSLESYEQYF,TRBJ2-7,.,.,TRBV5-6
TGTGCCAGCAGCTTTAACAGGGGGCCTAATGAAAAACTGTTTTTT,CASSFNRGPNEKLFF,TRBJ1-4,medium-sized,TRBD1,TRBV7-2
TGTGCCAGCAGACAGGGGCAGGGAGAAGAGACCCAGTACTTC,CASRQGQGEETQYF,TRBJ2-5,.,TRBD1,TRBV5-4
TGTGCCATCAGTGAGAGTGGGGGGATCTACGAGCAGTACTTC,CAISESGGIYEQYF,TRBJ2-7,.,.,TRBV10-3
TGTGCCAGCAGTCCCGGGACTAGCGGGGGCGTGGATACGCAGTATTTT,CASSPGTSGGVDTQYF,TRBJ2-3,once,TRBD2,TRBV27
TGTGCCAGCAGCTTAGGGGGGTACCAAGAGACCCAGTACTTC,CASSLGGYQETQYF,TRBJ2-5,.,.,TRBV11-2
TGTGCCAGCGGCGGAGAAGCCGGGAACGAGCAGTACTTC,CASGGEAGNEQYF,TRBJ2-7,.,.,TRBV11-1
TGTGCCAGCTCAAAGGACCCCGGTCAGCCCCAGCATTTT,CASSKDPGQPQHF,TRBJ1-5,.,.,TRBV18
TGTGCCAGCAGCGGTTTTGTACCCACCGGGGAGCTGTTTTTT,CASSGFVPTGELFF,TRBJ2-2,.,.,TRBV5-5
TGCGCCAGCAGCCAGGAGACTAGCGGGAGTTACTACGAGCAGTACTTC,CASSQETSGSYYEQYF,TRBJ2-7,.,TRBD2,TRBV4-3
TGTGCCAGTAGTAGCCGGGACAGTATTTATGGCTACACCTTC,CASSSRDSIYGYTF,TRBJ1-2,.,TRBD1,TRBV19
TGCGCCAGCAGCCAAGAGGCGGTCAGAAGCAATCAGCCCCAGCATTTT,CASSQEAVRSNQPQHF,TRBJ1-5,.,.,TRBV4-1
TGTGCCATTCCGGGTCCAAGGGCTTTCTTT,CAIPGPRAFF,TRBJ1-1,.,.,TRBV7-9
TGTGCCAGCAGGGTTCAGGGCCACTCTGGAAACACCATATATTTT,CASRVQGHSGNTIYF,TRBJ1-3,.,.,TRBV6-1
TGTGCCAGCAAAATACAGGGGGCGATCATTCGCGAGCAGTACTTC,CASKIQGAIIREQYF,TRBJ2-7,.,TRBD1,TRBV2
TGTGCCTGGACCGGGACTGCGACGTCACCCCTCCACTTT,CAWTGTATSPLHF,TRBJ1-6,.,.,TRBV30
TGCGCCAGCAGCCAAGACGAGCGGGAGGGTGGGGGTGAGCAGTTCTTC,CASSQDEREGGGEQFF,TRBJ2-1,.,TRBD2,TRBV4-3
TGTGCCAGCTCAGAGGCGGCCGCTAATGAAAAACTGTTTTTT,CASSEAAANEKLFF,TRBJ1-4,.,.,TRBV18
TGTGCCAGCGGAACCTACGAGCAGTACTTC,CASGTYEQYF,TRBJ2-7,.,.,TRBV7-8
TGTGCCAGCACCCGAGAGCTGGGGCGCGGCATGAACACTGAAGCTTTCTTT,CASTRELGRGMNTEAFF,TRBJ1-1,.,.,TRBV11-1
TGTGCCAGCAGTTGGGACAGTGCGGGAGGAAAACTGTTTTTT,CASSWDSAGGKLFF,TRBJ1-4,few,TRBD1,TRBV7-6
TGTGCCAGCAGCTCTTTAGCGCAAAGCTCCTACAATGAGCAGTTCTTC,CASSSLAQSSYNEQFF,TRBJ2-1,.,.,TRBV13
TGTGCCTGGAGTATACGGACAGGAACAGATACGCAGTATTTT,CAWSIRTGTDTQYF,TRBJ2-3,.,TRBD1,TRBV30
TGTGCCAGTAGACTGGGAGGGACAGAGCACTACACCTTC,CASRLGGTEHYTF,TRBJ1-2,.,TRBD1,TRBV19
TGTGCCAGCAGCTTAGGGCCCAGCGGGGGGGCCGGCGATGAGCAGTTCTTC,CASSLGPSGGAGDEQFF,TRBJ2-1,.,TRBD2,TRBV7-8
TGCGCCAGCAGCTTCATTTTAGGAGGGGGGGCCAACGTCCTGACTTTC,CASSFILGGGANVLTF,TRBJ2-6,once,.,TRBV5-1
TGTGCCAGCAGCTCCCCGGCGGCGGGGGCGCGTAATGAGCAGTTCTTC,CASSSPAAGARNEQFF,TRBJ2-1,.,.,TRBV7-3
TGTGCCAGCAGCCTGGCCGACGGGAACACTGAAGCTTTCTTT,CASSLADGNTEAFF,TRBJ1-1,.,.,TRBV5-4
TGTGCCACCACCCCAGGGACTAGCGGATTCCCAGATACGCAGTATTTT,CATTPGTSGFPDTQYF,TRBJ2-3,few,TRBD2,TRBV19
TGCAGCGTTCATAGCGGGTTTACAGATACGCAGTATTTT,CSVHSGFTDTQYF,TRBJ2-3,.,TRBD2,TRBV29-1
TGTGCCAGCAGCCCCACCAGAATAAGCAATCAGCCCCAGCATTTT,CASSPTRISNQPQHF,TRBJ1-5,.,.,TRBV6-5
TGTGCCAGCAGCTTAGTGAGGGGGCTCTTTGTCGAGCAGTACTTC,CASSLVRGLFVEQYF,TRBJ2-7,once,TRBD1,TRBV11-2